Shown below are 15 T cell receptor beta chains from a single sample sequenced in a study of T cells in Graves' hyperthyroidism and ophthalmopathy. RNA transcripts provided the source from which TCR beta CDR3 regions were amplified. HTBI primers were used for first-round RT-PCR of the TCR CDR3. TCRdb processed the multiplex PCR reads anew with MiXCR; each CDR3 protein has one entry. This sample has under 450,000 distinct CDR3 sequences, with approximately 13% found just once. The sequencing input was blood. These receptors were collected from a man aged 30 to 45 with Graves' hyperthyroidism that later progressed to Graves' ophthalmopathy.

This clonotype was counted between two and nine times. CDR3 sequence reads: CSVRPNTEAFF. The CDR3, as DNA: TGCAGCGTTAGACCGAACACTGAAGCTTTCTTT. The chain combines TRBV29-1 with TRBJ1-1; no clear D. The V end lost 5 bases, the J end lost 1 base, and 5 bases lay between the germline ends. CDR3 size: 11 residues. Germline CDR1 reads SQVTM; CDR2 reads ANQGSEA.

The J gene is TRBJ1-5, the V gene TRBV20-1, with TRBD1 matching over 9 bases. Germline V gene sequence: CDR1 DFQATT, CDR2 SNEGSKA (reference sequence). There are 15 residues in the CDR3. The V gene end was trimmed by 2 bases and the J gene end by 5 bases; junction bases not matched to a gene: 7. CDR3 sequence (DNA): TGCAGTGCTAGATCCCCGACAGGGGGGTATCAGCCCCAGCATTTT. It codes for CSARSPTGGYQPQHF.

The rearrangement links TRBV20-1 to TRBJ2-7; the match to TRBD2 covers 12 bases. From germline, CDR1 is DFQATT and CDR2 SNEGSKA (reference sequence). This CDR3 spans 18 amino acids. V gave up 3 bases and J gave up 2 bases; unmatched junction bases: 14. CDR3 coding DNA: TGCAGTGCTAGTCTGACTAGCGGGGGTACCAGACCGCCCTACGAGCAGTACTTC. Its translation is CSASLTSGGTRPPYEQYF.

The CDR3 region has the DNA TGTGCCAGCAGCCCGCGGGACAGCTCCGGGGAAAACATTCAGTACTTC. Protein: CASSPRDSSGENIQYF. The chain combines TRBV4-2 with TRBJ2-4; D is possibly TRBD1 (7 bases). V dropped 4 bases and J dropped 5 bases, with 18 bases sitting between them. The germline V gene has CDR1 LGHNA and CDR2 YNFKEQ. The CDR3 runs 16 residues.

This clonotype was seen ten or more times. The chain joins TRBV5-1 to TRBJ1-1, with D uncertain. CDR3 length: 15 residues. Germline V lookup: CDR1 SGHRS, CDR2 YFSETQ. Trimming took 0 bases from V and 0 from J, leaving 9 bases between them. CDR3 amino acids: CASSLVDRLNTEAFF. DNA for the CDR3: TGCGCCAGCAGCTTGGTAGACCGCTTGAACACTGAAGCTTTCTTT.

J is TRBJ1-5 and V is TRBV19; D is undetermined. V was pared by 5 bases and J by 4 bases, with 12 bases between. Germline V gene data show CDR1 as LNHDA and CDR2 as SQIVND (reference sequence). CDR3 size: 14 residues. Written as DNA, the CDR3 is TGTGCCAGTAGTTATGACATAATAAATCAGCCCCAGCATTTT. It specifies CASSYDIINQPQHF.

This clonotype was observed many times. The chain is built from TRBV2 and TRBJ2-1, with D maybe TRBD1 (5 bases). V lost 4 bases and J lost 7, with 8 bases in between. Per germline, CDR1 SNHLY and CDR2 FYNNEI. The CDR3 is 12 residues long. CDR3 in DNA: TGTGCCAGCAGTGTGGGGCAAAATGAGCAGTTCTTC. This encodes CASSVGQNEQFF.

This clonotype showed up many times. The rearrangement links TRBV12-3 or TRBV12-4 to TRBJ2-5; TRBD2 matches 11 bases. With 6 bases clipped from V and 2 bases from J, the junction kept 11 bases outside the gene matches. The CDR3 has 17 amino acids. The CDR3 nucleotides read TGTGCCAGCAGGACTCTCGGGACTAGCGGAGATCAAGAGACCCAGTACTTC. Protein: CASRTLGTSGDQETQYF.

About this clonotype itself: One base away lies a much larger clone, so this may be a sequencing read error. The rearrangement links TRBV28 to TRBJ2-7, with 11 bases aligning to TRBD2. Germline-derived CDR1 and CDR2 are MDHEN and SYDVKM. CDR3 size: 15 residues. CDR3 coding DNA: TGTGCCAACAGTGTTCAACTAGCGGGGGCATACGAGCAGTACTTC. Amino acids: CANSVQLAGAYEQYF.

This clonotype showed up just a few times. This chain joins TRBV20-1 and TRBJ1-3; TRBD1 aligns across 8 bases. CDR1 is DFQATT, CDR2 SNEGSKA, per germline (reference sequence). Unmatched junction bases numbered 4, after V lost 4 bases and J lost 5 bases. The CDR3 contains 13 residues. The chain's CDR3 is CSAKTGGRNTIYF. CDR3 in DNA: TGCAGTGCTAAAACAGGGGGAAGAAACACCATATATTTT.

This chain links TRBV20-1 with TRBJ2-1; tentatively, D is TRBD1 (5 bases). V was cut by 3 bases and J by 8 bases, with 11 bases left in between. The V gene's germline CDR1 is DFQATT and CDR2 SNEGSKA (reference sequence). The CDR3 is 12 residues long. This CDR3 is CSASQGFDEQFF. The CDR3 DNA reads as TGCAGTGCTAGCCAGGGATTTGATGAGCAGTTCTTC.

This clonotype was counted ten times or more. This chain uses TRBV9 with TRBJ2-7; possibly TRBD2 for D (6 bases). V was pared by 4 bases and J by 5 bases, with 13 bases between. This CDR3 comprises 13 residues. Germline-derived CDR1 and CDR2 are SGDLS and YYNGEE. In DNA, the CDR3 is TGTGCCAGCAGCCCATCGGGGGACGACGAGCAGTACTTC. This codes for CASSPSGDDEQYF.

This clonotype was counted a few times. The chain employs TRBV6-4 and TRBJ2-1; 8 bases match TRBD1. CDR1 is MRHNA, CDR2 SNTAGT, per germline. The CDR3 contains 17 residues. V dropped 3 bases and J dropped 14; count of bases not matched to a gene: 21. CDR3 residues: CASSDPLPPVFRGRKFF. Here the CDR3 DNA reads TGTGCCAGCAGTGATCCCCTCCCCCCGGTTTTCAGGGGGCGCAAGTTCTTC.

The CDR3: CASRQISTDTQYF. The CDR3 DNA is TGTGCCAGCAGGCAAATTAGCACAGATACGCAGTATTTT. The rearrangement links TRBV6-1 to TRBJ2-3, with D unclear. Trimming removed 6 bases at V and 0 bases at J, with 7 bases between. The germline V gene encodes CDR1 MNHNS and CDR2 SASEGT. CDR3 length equals 13 residues.

This chain connects TRBV20-1 to TRBJ2-1, with 10 bases fitting TRBD2. The CDR3 has 13 amino acids. Germline trimming cut 3 bases from V and 8 bases from J; bases unmatched to any gene: 4. Germline CDR1 DFQATT, CDR2 SNEGSKA (reference sequence). Written as DNA, the CDR3 is TGCAGTGCTAGTCTAGCGGGGGTGGATGAGCAGTTCTTC. Protein sequence: CSASLAGVDEQFF.